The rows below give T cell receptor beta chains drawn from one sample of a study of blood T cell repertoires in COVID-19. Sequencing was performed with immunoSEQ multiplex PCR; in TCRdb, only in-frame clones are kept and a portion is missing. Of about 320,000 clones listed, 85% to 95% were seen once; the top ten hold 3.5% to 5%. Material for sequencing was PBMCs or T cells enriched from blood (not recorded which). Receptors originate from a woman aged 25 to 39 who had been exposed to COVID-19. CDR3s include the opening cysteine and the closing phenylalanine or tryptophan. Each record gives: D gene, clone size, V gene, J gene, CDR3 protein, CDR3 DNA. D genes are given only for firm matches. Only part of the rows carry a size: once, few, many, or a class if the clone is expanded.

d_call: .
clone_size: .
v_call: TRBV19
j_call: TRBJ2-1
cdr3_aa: CASRRTTQQFF
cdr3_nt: TGTGCCAGCAGACGGACTACCCAGCAGTTCTTC

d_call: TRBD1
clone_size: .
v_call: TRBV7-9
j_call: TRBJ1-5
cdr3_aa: CASSQQGIRGNQPQHF
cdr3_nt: TGTGCCAGCAGCCAACAGGGGATACGAGGCAATCAGCCCCAGCATTTT

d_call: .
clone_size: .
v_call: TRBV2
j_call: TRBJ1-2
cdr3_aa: CASSALGGDYGYTF
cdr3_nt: TGTGCCAGCAGTGCCCTGGGGGGAGACTATGGCTACACCTTC

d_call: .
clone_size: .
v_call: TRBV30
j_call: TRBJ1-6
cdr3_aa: CAWSVQYNSPLHF
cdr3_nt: TGTGCCTGGAGTGTACAGTATAATTCACCCCTCCACTTT

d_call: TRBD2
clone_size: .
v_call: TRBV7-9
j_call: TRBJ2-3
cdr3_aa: CASSFFPSGKTDTQYF
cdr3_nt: TGTGCCAGCAGCTTCTTTCCTAGCGGAAAAACAGATACGCAGTATTTT

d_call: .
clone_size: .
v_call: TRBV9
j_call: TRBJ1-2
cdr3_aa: CASSVGGGYGYTF
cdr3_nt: TGTGCCAGCAGCGTAGGAGGTGGATATGGCTACACCTTC

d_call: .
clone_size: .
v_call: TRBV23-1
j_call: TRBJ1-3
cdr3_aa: CASSQSFRESGNTIYF
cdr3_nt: TGCGCCAGCAGTCAATCGTTCAGGGAATCTGGAAACACCATATATTTT

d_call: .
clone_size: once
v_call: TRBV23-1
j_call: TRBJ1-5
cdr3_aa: CASSQSSSPNQPQHF
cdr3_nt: TGCGCCAGCAGTCAATCGTCGTCCCCCAATCAGCCCCAGCATTTT

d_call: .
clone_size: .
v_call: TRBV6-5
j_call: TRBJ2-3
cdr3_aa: CASRGAGTDTQYF
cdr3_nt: TGTGCCAGCAGGGGGGCCGGCACAGATACGCAGTATTTT

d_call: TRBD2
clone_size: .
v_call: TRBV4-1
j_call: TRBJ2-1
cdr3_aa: CASSQDSSGGYYNEQFF
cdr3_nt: TGCGCCAGCAGCCAAGATAGTAGCGGGGGGTACTACAATGAGCAGTTCTTC

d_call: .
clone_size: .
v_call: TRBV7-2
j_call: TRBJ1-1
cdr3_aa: CASSLYIISGPIEAFF
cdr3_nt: TGTGCCAGCAGCCTCTACATAATCTCGGGTCCAATTGAAGCTTTCTTT

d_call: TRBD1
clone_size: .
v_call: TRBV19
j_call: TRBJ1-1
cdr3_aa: CASSIEGTVPLFMNTEAFF
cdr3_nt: TGTGCCAGTAGTATCGAGGGGACAGTTCCCCTGTTCATGAACACTGAAGCTTTCTTT

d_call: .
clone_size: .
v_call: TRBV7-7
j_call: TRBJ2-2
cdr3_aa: CASSPRQGPNTGELFF
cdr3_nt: TGTGCCAGCAGCCCGCGGCAGGGGCCGAACACCGGGGAGCTGTTTTTT

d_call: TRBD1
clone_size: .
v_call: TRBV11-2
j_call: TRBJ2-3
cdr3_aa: CASSPWTGGADTQYF
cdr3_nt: TGTGCCAGCAGCCCGTGGACAGGGGGCGCGGATACGCAGTATTTT

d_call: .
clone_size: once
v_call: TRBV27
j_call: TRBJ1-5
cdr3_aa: CASSLSTRASQPQHF
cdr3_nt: TGTGCCAGCAGTTTATCGACCAGGGCCTCGCAGCCCCAGCATTTT

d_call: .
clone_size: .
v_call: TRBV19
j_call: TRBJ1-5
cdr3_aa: CASSIAPGEQPQHF
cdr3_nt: TGTGCCAGTAGTATAGCGCCAGGGGAACAGCCCCAGCATTTT

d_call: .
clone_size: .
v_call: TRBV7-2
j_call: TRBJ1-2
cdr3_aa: CASSVEPQGSYGYTF
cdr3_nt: TGTGCCAGCAGCGTCGAGCCCCAGGGGAGCTATGGCTACACCTTC

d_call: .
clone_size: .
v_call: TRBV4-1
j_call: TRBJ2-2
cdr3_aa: CASSQYGGNTGELFF
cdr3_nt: TGCGCCAGCAGCCAATACGGGGGGAACACCGGGGAGCTGTTTTTT

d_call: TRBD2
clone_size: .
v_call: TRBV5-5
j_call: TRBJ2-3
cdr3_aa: CASSLDWGRRGDTDTQYF
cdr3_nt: TGTGCCAGCAGCTTGGATTGGGGACGCCGGGGGGACACAGATACGCAGTATTTT

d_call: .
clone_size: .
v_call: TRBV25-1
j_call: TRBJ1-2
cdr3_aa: CATRGGRDYGYTF
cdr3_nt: TGTGCCACTAGAGGCGGCAGGGACTATGGCTACACCTTC

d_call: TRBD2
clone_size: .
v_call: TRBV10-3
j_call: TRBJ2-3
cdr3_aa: CAIRSGGVVDTQYF
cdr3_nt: TGTGCCATCCGTAGCGGGGGGGTTGTAGATACGCAGTATTTT

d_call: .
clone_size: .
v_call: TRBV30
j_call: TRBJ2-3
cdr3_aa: CAWGASAATQYF
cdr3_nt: TGTGCCTGGGGGGCTAGCGCCGCTACGCAGTATTTT

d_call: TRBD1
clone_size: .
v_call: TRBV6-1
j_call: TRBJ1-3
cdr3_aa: CASSARSGTGAFFSGNTIYF
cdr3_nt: TGTGCCAGCAGTGCAAGATCCGGGACAGGGGCGTTCTTTTCTGGAAACACCATATATTTT

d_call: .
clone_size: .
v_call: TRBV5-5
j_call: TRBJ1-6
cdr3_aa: CASSWGTSGRSPLHF
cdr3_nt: TGTGCCAGCAGCTGGGGGACATCGGGGCGATCACCCCTCCACTTT

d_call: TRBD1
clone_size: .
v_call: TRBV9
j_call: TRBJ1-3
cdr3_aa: CASSLDPDRRTIYF
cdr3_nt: TGTGCCAGCAGCTTAGACCCGGACAGGCGGACCATATATTTT

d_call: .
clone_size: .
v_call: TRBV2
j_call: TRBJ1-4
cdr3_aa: CASNRQATNEKLFF
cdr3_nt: TGTGCCAGCAACCGACAGGCAACTAATGAAAAACTGTTTTTT

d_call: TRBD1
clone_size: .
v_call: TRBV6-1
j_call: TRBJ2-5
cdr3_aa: CASSEKGQGWGRETQYF
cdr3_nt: TGTGCCAGCAGTGAGAAGGGACAGGGATGGGGGAGGGAGACCCAGTACTTC

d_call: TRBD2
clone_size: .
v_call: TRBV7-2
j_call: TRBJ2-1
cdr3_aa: CASTPSGGLSYNEQFF
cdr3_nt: TGTGCCAGCACCCCAAGCGGGGGTCTCTCCTACAATGAGCAGTTCTTC

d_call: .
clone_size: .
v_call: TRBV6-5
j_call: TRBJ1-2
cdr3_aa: CASSPDNNYGYTF
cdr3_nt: TGTGCCAGCAGTCCTGACAACAACTATGGCTACACCTTC

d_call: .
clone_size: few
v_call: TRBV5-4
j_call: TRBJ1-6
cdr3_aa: CASSLGGGANSPLHF
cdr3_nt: TGTGCCAGCAGCTTGGGAGGGGGAGCTAATTCACCCCTCCACTTT

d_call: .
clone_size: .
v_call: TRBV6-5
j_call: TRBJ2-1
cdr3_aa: CASSFIGGANEQFF
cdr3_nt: TGTGCCAGCAGTTTCATAGGGGGGGCCAATGAGCAGTTCTTC

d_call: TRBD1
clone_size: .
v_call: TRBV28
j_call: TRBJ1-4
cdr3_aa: CASITGGTGDGVEKLFF
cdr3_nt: TGTGCCAGCATCACCGGTGGGACAGGAGACGGCGTTGAAAAACTGTTTTTT

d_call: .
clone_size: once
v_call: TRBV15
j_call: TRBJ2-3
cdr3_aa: CATSRAPEGTQYF
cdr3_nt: TGTGCCACCAGCAGAGCCCCGGAGGGTACGCAGTATTTT

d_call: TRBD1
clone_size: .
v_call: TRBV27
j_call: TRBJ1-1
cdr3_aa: CASSIDRVGLRTEAFF
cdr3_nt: TGTGCCAGCAGTATCGACAGGGTAGGTTTACGCACTGAAGCTTTCTTT

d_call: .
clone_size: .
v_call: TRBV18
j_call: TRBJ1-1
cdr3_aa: CASSPPSREAFF
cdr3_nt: TGTGCCAGCTCACCACCGAGCAGGGAAGCTTTCTTT

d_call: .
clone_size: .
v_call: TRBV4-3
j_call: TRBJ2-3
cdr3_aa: CASSQRAAHTDTQYF
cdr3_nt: TGCGCCAGCAGCCAGAGAGCTGCCCACACAGATACGCAGTATTTT

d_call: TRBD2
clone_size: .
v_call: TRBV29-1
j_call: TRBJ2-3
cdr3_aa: CSGLTSGAITDTQYF
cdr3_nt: TGCAGCGGCCTAACTAGCGGGGCAATCACAGATACGCAGTATTTT

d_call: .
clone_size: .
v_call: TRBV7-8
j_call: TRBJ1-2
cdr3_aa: CVSSPQGRVSYGYTF
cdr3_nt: TGTGTCAGCAGCCCACAGGGTAGGGTTTCCTATGGCTACACCTTC

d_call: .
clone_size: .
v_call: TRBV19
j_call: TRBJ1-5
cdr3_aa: CASSIQVNQPQHF
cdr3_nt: TGTGCCAGTAGTATACAGGTTAATCAGCCCCAGCATTTT

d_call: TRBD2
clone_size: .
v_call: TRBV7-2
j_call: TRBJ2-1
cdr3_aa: CASSSRPGLARYNEQFF
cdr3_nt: TGTGCCAGCAGCTCCCGCCCAGGACTAGCTCGGTACAATGAGCAGTTCTTC

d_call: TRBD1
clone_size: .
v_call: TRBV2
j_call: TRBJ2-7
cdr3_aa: CASGGQGPYEQYF
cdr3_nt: TGTGCCAGCGGAGGACAGGGGCCCTACGAGCAGTACTTC

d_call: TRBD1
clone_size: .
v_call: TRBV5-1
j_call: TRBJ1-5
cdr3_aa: CASSSTGTDQPQHF
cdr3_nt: TGCGCCAGCAGCTCGACAGGGACGGATCAGCCCCAGCATTTT

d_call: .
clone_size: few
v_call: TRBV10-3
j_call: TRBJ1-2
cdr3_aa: CAISESEATGGYTF
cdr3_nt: TGTGCCATCAGTGAGTCGGAGGCAACGGGGGGCTACACCTTC

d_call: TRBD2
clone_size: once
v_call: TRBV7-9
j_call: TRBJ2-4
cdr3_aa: CASSLAGEGRGTIQYF
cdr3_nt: TGTGCCAGCAGCTTAGCAGGGGAGGGTCGCGGTACCATTCAGTACTTC

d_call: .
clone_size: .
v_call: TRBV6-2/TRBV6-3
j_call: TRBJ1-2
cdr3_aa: CASSSDTNYGYTF
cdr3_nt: TGTGCCAGCAGTTCGGACACAAACTATGGCTACACCTTC

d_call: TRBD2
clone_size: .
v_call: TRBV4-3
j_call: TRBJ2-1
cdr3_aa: CASSQDRGLATLDEQFF
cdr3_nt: TGCGCCAGCAGCCAAGATAGGGGACTAGCGACTTTAGATGAGCAGTTCTTC

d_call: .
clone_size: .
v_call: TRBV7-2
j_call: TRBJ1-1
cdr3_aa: CASSLTGGDRTEAFF
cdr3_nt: TGTGCCAGCAGCTTAACGGGAGGGGATCGCACTGAAGCTTTCTTT